This T cell receptor (beta chain) appears in the sequencing data of a study of CD8+ T cells in alopecia areata. Study-wide points: With just one nonresponder, it is still uncertain whether baseline CD8+ expansion relates to response.

Sequencing used cDNA as its template, made by extracting RNA and reverse transcribing it. Here immunoSEQ multiplex PCR was the method, and the copy in TCRdb shows in-frame clones only, minus some. This sample yields hundreds of thousands of clones, of which more than 30% are seen a single time; roughly 0.5% belongs to the top ten. To note about this clone: No antigen is known for it.

Treatment specified: oral pan-JAK inhibitor, 5-10 mg twice daily. The TCR originated in a human donor with alopecia areata. Here the sequenced sample was CD4+ T cells sorted from blood, taken between weeks 30 and 35, from a patient treated with tofacitinib.

The CDR3 spells CASSGGGGYQPQHF. The CDR3 DNA is TGTGCCAGCAGTGGGGGGGGAGGCTATCAGCCCCAGCATTTT. V usage is TRBV28 and J usage is TRBJ1-5, with D possibly matching TRBD1 (5 bases). The CDR3 runs 14 residues. The germline gives CDR1 MDHEN, CDR2 SYDVKM. Trimming removed 5 bases at V and 5 bases at J, with 13 bases between.